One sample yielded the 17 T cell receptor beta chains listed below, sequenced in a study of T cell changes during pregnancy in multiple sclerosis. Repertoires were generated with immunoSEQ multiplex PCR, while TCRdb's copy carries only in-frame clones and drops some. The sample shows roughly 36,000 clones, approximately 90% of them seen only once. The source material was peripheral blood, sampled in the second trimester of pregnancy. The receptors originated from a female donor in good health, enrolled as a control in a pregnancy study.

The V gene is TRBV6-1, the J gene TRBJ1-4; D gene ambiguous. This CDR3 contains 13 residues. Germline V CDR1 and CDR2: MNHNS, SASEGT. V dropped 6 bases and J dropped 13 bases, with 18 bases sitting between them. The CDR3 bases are TGTGCCAGCAGATTACCGGGATTCACGAGACTGTTTTTT. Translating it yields CASRLPGFTRLFF.

The CDR3 is CSVRDRVAFF. The CDR3 nucleotides read TGCAGCGTGCGGGACAGGGTTGCTTTCTTT. The chain has TRBV29-1 and TRBJ1-1; TRBD1 aligns across 9 bases. Per germline, CDR1 SQVTM and CDR2 ANQGSEA. After removal of 6 bases from V and 11 bases from J, the junction contained 4 bases not matched to a gene. The CDR3 has 10 residues.

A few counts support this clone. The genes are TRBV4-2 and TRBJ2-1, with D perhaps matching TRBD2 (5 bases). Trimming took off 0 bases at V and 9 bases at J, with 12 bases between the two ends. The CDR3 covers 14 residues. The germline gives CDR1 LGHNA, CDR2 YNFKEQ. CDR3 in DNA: TGTGCCAGCAGCCAAGAAGCGGAGCGGCCTGAGCAGTTCTTC. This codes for CASSQEAERPEQFF.

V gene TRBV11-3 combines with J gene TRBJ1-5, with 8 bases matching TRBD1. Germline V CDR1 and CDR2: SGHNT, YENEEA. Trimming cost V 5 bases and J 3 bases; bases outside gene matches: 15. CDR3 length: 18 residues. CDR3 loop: CASSLLRGRGPFNQPQHF. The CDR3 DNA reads TGTGCCAGCAGCCTTCTACGGGGCAGGGGGCCGTTCAATCAGCCCCAGCATTTT. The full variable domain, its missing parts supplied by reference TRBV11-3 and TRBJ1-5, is EAGVVQSPRYKIIEKKQPVAFWCNPISGHNTLYWYLQNLGQGPELLIRYENEEAVDDSQLPKDRFSAERLKGVDSTLKIQPAELGDSAVYLCASSLLRGRGPFNQPQHFGDGTRLSIL.

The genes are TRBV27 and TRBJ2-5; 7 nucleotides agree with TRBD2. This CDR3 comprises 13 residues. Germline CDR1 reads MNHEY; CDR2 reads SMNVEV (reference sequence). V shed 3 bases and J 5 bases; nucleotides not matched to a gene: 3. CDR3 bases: TGTGCCAGCAGTTTGGGGGGGGAGGAGACCCAGTACTTC. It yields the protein CASSLGGEETQYF.

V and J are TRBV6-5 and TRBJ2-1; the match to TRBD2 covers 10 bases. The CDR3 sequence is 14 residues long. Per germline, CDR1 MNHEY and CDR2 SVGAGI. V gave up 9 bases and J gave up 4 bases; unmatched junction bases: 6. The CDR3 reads CARNSGGHYNEQFF. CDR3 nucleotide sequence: TGTGCCAGGAATAGCGGGGGGCATTACAATGAGCAGTTCTTC.

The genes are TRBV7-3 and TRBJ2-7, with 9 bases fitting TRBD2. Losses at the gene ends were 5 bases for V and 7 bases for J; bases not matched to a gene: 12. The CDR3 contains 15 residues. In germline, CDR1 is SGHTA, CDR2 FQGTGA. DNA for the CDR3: TGTGCCAGCAGCCCTCGAGCGGGAGGAGGGAAAGAGCAGTACTTC. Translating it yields CASSPRAGGGKEQYF.

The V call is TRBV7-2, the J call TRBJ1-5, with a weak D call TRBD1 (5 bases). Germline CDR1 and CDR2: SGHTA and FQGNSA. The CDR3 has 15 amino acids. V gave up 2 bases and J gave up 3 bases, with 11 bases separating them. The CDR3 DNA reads TGTGCCAGCAGCTTAATCAAGGGACTCAATCAGCCCCAGCATTTT. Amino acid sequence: CASSLIKGLNQPQHF.

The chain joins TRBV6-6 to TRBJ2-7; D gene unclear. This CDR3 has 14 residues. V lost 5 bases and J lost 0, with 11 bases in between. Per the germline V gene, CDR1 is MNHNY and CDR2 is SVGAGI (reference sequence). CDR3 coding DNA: TGTGCCAGCAGTCCTCCTGGGCGCTCCTACGAGCAGTACTTC. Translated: CASSPPGRSYEQYF.

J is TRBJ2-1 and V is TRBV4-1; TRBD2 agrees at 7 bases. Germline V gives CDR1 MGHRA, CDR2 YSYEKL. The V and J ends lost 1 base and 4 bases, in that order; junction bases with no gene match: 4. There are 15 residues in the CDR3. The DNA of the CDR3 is TGCGCCAGCAGCCAAGGCGGGAGTAAATACAATGAGCAGTTCTTC. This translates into CASSQGGSKYNEQFF.

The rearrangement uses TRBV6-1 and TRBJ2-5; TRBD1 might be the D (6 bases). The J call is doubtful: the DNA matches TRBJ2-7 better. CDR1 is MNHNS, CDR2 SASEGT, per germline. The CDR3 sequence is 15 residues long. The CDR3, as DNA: TGTGCCAGCAGTGAAGGGCAGGGGAGCTCCTACGAGCAGTACTTC. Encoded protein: CASSEGQGSSYEQYF.

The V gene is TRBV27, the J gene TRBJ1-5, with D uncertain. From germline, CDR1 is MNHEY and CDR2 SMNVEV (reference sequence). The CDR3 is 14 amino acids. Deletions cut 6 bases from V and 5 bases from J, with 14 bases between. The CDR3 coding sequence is TGTGCCAGCAGCGACGGTCCGGGTTATCAGCCCCAGCATTTT. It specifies CASSDGPGYQPQHF.

CDR3 sequence reads: CASSSILTGETGELFF. The CDR3 DNA follows: TGTGCCAGCAGCTCCATTTTAACAGGGGAAACCGGGGAGCTGTTTTTT. V and J are TRBV11-2 and TRBJ2-2; 7 nucleotides align to TRBD1. This CDR3 has 16 amino acids. In germline, CDR1 is SGHAT, CDR2 FQNNGV. With 4 bases clipped from V and 5 bases from J, the junction kept 10 bases outside the gene matches.

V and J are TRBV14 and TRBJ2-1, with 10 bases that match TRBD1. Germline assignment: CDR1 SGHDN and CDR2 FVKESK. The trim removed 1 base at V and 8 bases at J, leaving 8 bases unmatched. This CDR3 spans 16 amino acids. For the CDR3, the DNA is TGTGCCAGCAGCCAAGTGAGGGGACAGGGGATGCATGAGCAGTTCTTC. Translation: CASSQVRGQGMHEQFF.

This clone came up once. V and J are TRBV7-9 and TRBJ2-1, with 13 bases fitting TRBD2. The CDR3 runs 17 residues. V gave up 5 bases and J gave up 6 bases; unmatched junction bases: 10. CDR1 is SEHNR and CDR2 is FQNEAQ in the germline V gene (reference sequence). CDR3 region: CASSDPPRTSGSNEQFF. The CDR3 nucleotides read TGTGCCAGCAGCGACCCCCCTCGGACTAGCGGGAGCAATGAGCAGTTCTTC.

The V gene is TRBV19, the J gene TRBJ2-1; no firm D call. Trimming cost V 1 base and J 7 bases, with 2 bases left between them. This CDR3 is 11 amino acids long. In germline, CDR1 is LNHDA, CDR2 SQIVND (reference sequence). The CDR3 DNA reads TGTGCCAGTAGTATAGCGAATGAGCAGTTCTTC. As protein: CASSIANEQFF. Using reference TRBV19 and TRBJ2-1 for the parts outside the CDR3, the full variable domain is DGGITQSPKYLFRKEGQNVTLSCEQNLNHDAMYWYRQDPGQGLRLIYYSQIVNDFQKGDIAEGYSVSREKKESFPLTVTSAQKNPTAFYLCASSIANEQFFGPGTRLTVL.

The CDR3 loop reads CASSIRKGGSTDTQYF. The CDR3 DNA reads as TGTGCCAGTAGTATAAGAAAGGGCGGGAGCACAGATACGCAGTATTTT. The rearrangement links TRBV19 to TRBJ2-3; tentatively, D is TRBD2 (5 bases). Trimming removed 2 bases from V and 0 bases from J, with 12 bases in between. CDR3 size: 16 residues. Germline-derived CDR1 and CDR2 are LNHDA and SQIVND (reference sequence).